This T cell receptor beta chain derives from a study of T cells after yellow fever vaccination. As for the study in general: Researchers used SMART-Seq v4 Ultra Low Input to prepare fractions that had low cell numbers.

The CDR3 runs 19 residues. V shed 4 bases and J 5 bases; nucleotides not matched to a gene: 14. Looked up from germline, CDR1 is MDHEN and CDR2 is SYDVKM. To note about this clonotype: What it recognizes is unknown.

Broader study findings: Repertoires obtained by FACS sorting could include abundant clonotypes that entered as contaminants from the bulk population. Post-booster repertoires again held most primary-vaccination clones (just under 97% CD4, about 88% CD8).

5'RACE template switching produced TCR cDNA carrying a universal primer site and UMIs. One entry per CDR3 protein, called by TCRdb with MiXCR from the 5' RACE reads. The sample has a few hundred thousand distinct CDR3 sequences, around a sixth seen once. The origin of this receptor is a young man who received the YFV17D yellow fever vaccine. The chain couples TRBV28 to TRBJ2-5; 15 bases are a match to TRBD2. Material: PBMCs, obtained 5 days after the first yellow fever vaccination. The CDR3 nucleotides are TGTGCCAGCAGTTACCCTTTCAGGACTAGCGGGGGGGCGGCGGAGACCCAGTACTTC. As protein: CASSYPFRTSGGAAETQYF.